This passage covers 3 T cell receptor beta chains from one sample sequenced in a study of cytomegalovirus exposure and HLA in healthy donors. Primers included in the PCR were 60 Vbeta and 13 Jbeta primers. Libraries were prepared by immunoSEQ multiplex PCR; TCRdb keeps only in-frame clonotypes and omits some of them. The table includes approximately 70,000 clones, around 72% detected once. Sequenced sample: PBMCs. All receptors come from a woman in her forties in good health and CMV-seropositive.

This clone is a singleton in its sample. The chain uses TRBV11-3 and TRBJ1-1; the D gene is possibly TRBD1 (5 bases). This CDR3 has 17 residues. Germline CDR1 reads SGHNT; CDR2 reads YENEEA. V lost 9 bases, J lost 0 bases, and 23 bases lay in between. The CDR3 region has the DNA TGTGCCAGTCATTCGGACGGGTGGGGCCGTATGAACACTGAAGCTTTCTTT. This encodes CASHSDGWGRMNTEAFF.

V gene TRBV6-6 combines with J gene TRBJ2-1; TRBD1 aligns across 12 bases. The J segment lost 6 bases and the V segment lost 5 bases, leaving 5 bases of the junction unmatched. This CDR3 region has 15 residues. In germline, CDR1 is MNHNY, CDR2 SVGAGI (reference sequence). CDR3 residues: CASSVGTGGFNEQFF. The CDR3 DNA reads TGTGCCAGCAGTGTTGGGACAGGGGGCTTCAATGAGCAGTTCTTC.

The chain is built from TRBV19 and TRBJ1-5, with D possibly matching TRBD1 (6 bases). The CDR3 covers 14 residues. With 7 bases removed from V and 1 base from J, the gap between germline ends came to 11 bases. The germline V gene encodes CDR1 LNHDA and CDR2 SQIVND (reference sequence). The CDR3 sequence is CASIQDRSNQPQHF. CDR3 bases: TGTGCCAGTATCCAAGACAGGAGCAATCAGCCCCAGCATTTT. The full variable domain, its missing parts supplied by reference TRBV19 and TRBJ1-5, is DGGITQSPKYLFRKEGQNVTLSCEQNLNHDAMYWYRQDPGQGLRLIYYSQIVNDFQKGDIAEGYSVSREKKESFPLTVTSAQKNPTAFYLCASIQDRSNQPQHFGDGTRLSIL.